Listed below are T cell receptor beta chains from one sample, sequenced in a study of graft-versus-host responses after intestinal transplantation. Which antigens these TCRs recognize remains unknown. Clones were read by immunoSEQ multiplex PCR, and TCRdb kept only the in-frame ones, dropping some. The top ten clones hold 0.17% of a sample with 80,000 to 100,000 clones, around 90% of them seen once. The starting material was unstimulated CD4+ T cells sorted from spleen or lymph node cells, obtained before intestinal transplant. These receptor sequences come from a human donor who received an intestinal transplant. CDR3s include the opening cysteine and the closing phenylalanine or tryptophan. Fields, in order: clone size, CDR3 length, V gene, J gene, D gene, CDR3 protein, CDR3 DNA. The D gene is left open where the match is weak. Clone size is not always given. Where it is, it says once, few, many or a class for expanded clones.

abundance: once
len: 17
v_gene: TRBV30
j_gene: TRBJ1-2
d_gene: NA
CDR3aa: CAWRSTPITGHAYGYTF
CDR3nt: TGTGCCTGGAGATCGACTCCAATTACAGGACACGCCTATGGCTACACCTTC

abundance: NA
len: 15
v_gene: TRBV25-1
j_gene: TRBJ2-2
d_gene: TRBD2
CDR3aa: CASSELAGGPGELFF
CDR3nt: TGTGCCAGCAGTGAACTAGCGGGGGGGCCCGGGGAGCTGTTTTTT

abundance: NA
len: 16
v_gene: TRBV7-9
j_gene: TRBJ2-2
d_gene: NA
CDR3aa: CASSRTGGDRIGELFF
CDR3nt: TGTGCCAGCAGCCGCACGGGCGGGGATCGGATCGGGGAGCTGTTTTTT

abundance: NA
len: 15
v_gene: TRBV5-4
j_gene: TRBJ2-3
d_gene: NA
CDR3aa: CASSLGGWSTDTQYF
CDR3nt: TGTGCCAGCAGCTTGGGAGGTTGGAGTACAGATACGCAGTATTTT

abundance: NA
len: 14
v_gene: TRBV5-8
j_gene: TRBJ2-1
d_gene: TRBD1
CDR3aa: CASSYGDRGTEQFF
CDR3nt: TGTGCCAGCAGCTATGGGGACAGGGGCACTGAGCAGTTCTTC

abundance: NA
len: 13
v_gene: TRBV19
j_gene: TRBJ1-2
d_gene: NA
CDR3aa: CASNSGNRYGYTF
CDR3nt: TGTGCCAGTAATTCCGGGAACCGCTATGGCTACACCTTC

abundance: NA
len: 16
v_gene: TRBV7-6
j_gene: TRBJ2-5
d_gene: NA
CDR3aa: CASSLSPSRNQETQYF
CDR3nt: TGTGCCAGCAGCTTATCCCCCAGCAGGAACCAAGAGACCCAGTACTTC

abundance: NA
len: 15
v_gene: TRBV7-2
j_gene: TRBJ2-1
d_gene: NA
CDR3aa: CASSLAGGPYNEQFF
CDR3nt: TGTGCCAGCAGCTTAGCGGGGGGGCCCTACAATGAGCAGTTCTTC

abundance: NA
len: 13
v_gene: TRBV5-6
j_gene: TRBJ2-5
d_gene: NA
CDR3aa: CASRKTGSETQYF
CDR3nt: TGTGCCAGCAGGAAAACAGGGTCTGAGACCCAGTACTTC

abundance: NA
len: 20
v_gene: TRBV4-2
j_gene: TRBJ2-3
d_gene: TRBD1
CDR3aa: CASSQVRTGGRGLWTDTQYF
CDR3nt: TGTGCCAGCAGCCAAGTGAGGACAGGGGGCCGTGGGCTGTGGACAGATACGCAGTATTTT

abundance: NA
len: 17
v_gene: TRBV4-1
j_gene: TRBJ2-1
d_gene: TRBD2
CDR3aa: CASSPVLAGGLYNEQFF
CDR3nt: TGCGCCAGCAGCCCCGTCCTAGCGGGGGGCCTCTACAATGAGCAGTTCTTC

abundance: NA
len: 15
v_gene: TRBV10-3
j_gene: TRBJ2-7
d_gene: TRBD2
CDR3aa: CAISGTSGNEYEQYF
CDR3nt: TGTGCCATCAGTGGGACTAGCGGGAATGAGTACGAGCAGTACTTC

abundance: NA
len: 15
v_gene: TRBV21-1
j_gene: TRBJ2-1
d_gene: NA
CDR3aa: CASSKGSGLGNEQFF
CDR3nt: TGTGCCAGCAGCAAAGGTTCGGGTCTGGGTAATGAGCAGTTCTTC

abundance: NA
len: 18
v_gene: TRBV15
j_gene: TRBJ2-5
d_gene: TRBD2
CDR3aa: CATSRVSLAGNVGETQYF
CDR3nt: TGTGCCACCAGCAGAGTTTCCCTAGCGGGGAATGTAGGGGAGACCCAGTACTTC

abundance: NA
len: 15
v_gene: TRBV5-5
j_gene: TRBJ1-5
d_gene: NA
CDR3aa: CASSLGSYSNQPQHF
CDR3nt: TGTGCCAGCAGCTTGGGAAGCTATAGCAATCAGCCCCAGCATTTT

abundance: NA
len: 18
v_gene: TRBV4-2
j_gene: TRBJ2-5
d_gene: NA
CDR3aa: CASSQDPGLTGLQETQYF
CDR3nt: TGTGCCAGCAGCCAAGACCCCGGGTTGACAGGATTACAAGAGACCCAGTACTTC

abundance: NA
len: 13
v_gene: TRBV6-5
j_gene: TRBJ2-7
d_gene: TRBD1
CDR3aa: CASSLLTGGEQYF
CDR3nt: TGTGCCAGCAGTCTTCTCACAGGGGGCGAGCAGTACTTC

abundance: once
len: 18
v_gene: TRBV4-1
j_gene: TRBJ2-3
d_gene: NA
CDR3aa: CASSPSSGVASRTDTQYF
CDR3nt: TGCGCCAGCAGCCCCAGTAGCGGAGTGGCTAGTCGCACAGATACGCAGTATTTT

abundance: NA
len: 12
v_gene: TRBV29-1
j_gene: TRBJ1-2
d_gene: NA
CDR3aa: CSVVDSNYGYTF
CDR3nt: TGCAGCGTTGTGGACAGCAACTATGGCTACACCTTC

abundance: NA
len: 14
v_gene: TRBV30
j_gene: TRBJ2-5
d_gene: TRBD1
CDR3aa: CAWSVGTGQETQYF
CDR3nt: TGTGCCTGGAGTGTTGGGACAGGCCAAGAGACCCAGTACTTC

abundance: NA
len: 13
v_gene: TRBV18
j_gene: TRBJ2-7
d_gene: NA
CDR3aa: CASSPGEGRWQYF
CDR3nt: TGTGCCAGCTCACCCGGGGAAGGGCGGTGGCAGTACTTC

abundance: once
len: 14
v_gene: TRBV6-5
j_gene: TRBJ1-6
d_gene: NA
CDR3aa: CASTSGQKTSPLHF
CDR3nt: TGTGCCAGCACTTCGGGACAAAAAACTTCACCCCTCCACTTT

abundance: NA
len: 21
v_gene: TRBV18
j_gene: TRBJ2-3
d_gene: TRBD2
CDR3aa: CASSETRPGTSGGARFHTQYF
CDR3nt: TGTGCCAGCTCAGAGACACGTCCGGGGACTAGCGGGGGCGCACGCTTTCATACGCAGTATTTT

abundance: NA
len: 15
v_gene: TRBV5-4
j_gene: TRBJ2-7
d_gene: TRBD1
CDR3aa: CASSRGQGGAYEQYF
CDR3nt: TGTGCCAGCAGCAGGGGACAGGGGGGAGCCTACGAGCAGTACTTC

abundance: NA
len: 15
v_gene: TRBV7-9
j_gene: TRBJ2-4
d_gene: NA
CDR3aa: CASSLPGLAKNIQYF
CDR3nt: TGTGCCAGCAGCTTACCGGGTCTAGCCAAAAACATTCAGTACTTC

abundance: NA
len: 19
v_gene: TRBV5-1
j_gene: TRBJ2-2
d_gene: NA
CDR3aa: CASSLRADPRRPYTGELFF
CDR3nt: TGCGCCAGCAGCTTAAGAGCGGACCCACGAAGACCTTACACCGGGGAGCTGTTTTTT

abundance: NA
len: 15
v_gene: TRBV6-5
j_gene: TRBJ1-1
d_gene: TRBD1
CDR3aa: CASSYRGTGHTEAFF
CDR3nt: TGTGCCAGCAGTTACAGAGGGACAGGCCACACTGAAGCTTTCTTT

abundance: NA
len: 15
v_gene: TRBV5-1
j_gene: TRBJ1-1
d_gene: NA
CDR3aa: CASSATVLPDTEAFF
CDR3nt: TGCGCCAGCAGCGCGACAGTCCTTCCTGACACTGAAGCTTTCTTT

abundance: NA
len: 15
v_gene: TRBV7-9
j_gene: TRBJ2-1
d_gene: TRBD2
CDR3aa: CASSSTSGSPNEQFF
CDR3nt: TGTGCCAGCAGCTCCACTAGCGGGAGCCCGAATGAGCAGTTCTTC

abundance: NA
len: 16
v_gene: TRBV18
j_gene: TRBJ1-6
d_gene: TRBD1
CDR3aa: CASSLTPGQGNSPLHF
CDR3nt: TGTGCCAGCTCACTAACACCGGGACAGGGGAATTCACCCCTCCACTTT

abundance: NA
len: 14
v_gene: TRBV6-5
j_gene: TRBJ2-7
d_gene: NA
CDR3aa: CASSYGLLTYEQYF
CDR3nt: TGTGCCAGCAGTTACGGACTACTAACCTACGAGCAGTACTTC

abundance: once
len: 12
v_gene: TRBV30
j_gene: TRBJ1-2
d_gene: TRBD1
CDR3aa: CAQDRDTPGYTF
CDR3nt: TGTGCTCAAGACAGGGACACCCCCGGCTACACCTTC

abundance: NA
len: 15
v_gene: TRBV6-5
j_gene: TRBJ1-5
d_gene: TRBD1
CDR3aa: CASNRGQGSNQPQHF
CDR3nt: TGTGCCAGCAACAGAGGACAGGGCAGCAATCAGCCCCAGCATTTT

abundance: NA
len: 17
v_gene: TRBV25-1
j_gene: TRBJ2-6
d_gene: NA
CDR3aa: CASTFSGSVTGANVLTF
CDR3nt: TGTGCCAGCACCTTTAGCGGCTCGGTGACTGGGGCCAACGTCCTGACTTTC

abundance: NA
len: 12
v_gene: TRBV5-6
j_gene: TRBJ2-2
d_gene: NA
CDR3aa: CASSFTPGELFF
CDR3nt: TGTGCCAGCAGCTTTACTCCCGGGGAGCTGTTTTTT

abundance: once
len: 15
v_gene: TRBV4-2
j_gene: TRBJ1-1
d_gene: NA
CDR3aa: CASSLRDTSNTEAFF
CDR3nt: TGTGCCAGCAGCCTCCGGGACACCTCAAACACTGAAGCTTTCTTT

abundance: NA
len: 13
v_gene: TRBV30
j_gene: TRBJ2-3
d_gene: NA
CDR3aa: CAWGFGLTDTQYF
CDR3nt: TGTGCCTGGGGGTTCGGACTCACAGATACGCAGTATTTT

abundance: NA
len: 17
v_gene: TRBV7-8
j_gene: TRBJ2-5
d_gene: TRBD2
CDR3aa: CASSLLGLAGGMETQYF
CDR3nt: TGTGCCAGCAGCCTCCTTGGACTAGCGGGAGGAATGGAGACCCAGTACTTC

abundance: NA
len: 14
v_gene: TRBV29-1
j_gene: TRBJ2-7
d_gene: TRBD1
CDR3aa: CSITGTGSSYEQYF
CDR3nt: TGCAGCATTACCGGGACAGGGAGCTCCTACGAGCAGTACTTC

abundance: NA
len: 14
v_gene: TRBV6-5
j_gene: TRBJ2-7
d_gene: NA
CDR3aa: CASSWGTLSYEQYF
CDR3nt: TGTGCCAGCAGTTGGGGGACATTATCCTACGAGCAGTACTTC

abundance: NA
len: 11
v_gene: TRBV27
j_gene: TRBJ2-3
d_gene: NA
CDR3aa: CASRVADTQYF
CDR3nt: TGTGCCAGCAGAGTAGCAGATACGCAGTATTTT

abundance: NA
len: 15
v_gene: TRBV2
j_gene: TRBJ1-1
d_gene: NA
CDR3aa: CASSEQGPLNTEAFF
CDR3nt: TGTGCCAGCAGTGAACAGGGGCCCTTGAACACTGAAGCTTTCTTT

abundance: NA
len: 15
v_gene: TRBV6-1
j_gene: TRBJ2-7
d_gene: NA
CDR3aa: CASMVRRTPTYEQYF
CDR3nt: TGTGCCAGCATGGTACGAAGAACGCCTACCTACGAGCAGTACTTC

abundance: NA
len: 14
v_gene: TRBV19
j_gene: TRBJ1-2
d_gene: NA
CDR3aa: CASSIPTDYYGYTF
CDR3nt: TGTGCCAGTAGTATCCCGACAGATTACTATGGCTACACCTTC

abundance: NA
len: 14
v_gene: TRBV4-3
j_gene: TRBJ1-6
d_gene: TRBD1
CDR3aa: CASSEPGQGTPLHF
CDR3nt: TGCGCCAGCAGCGAACCGGGACAGGGGACACCCCTCCACTTT

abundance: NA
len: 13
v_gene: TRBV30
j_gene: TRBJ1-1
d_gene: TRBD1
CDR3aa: CAWRAPGGTEAFF
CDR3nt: TGTGCCTGGAGGGCCCCAGGGGGAACTGAAGCTTTCTTT

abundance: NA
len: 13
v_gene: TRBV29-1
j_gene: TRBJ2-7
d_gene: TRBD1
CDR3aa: CSVGGQLSNEQYF
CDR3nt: TGCAGCGTTGGGGGACAGCTTAGCAACGAGCAGTACTTC

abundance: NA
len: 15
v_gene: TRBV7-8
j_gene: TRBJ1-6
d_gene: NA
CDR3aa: CASSWWGRPNSPLHF
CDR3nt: TGTGCCAGCAGCTGGTGGGGCAGGCCCAATTCACCCCTCCACTTT